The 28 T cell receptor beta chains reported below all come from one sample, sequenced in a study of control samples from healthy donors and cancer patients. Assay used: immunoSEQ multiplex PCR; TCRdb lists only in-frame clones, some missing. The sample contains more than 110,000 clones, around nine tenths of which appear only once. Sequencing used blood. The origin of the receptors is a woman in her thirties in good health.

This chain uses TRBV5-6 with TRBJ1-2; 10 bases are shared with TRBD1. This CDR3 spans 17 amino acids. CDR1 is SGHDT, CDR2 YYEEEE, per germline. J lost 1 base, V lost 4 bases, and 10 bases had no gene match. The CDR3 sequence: CASSRNVRDRGNYGYTF. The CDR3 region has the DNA TGTGCCAGCAGCCGCAACGTCCGGGACAGGGGTAACTATGGCTACACCTTC. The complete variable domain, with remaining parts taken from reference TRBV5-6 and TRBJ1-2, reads DAGVTQSPTHLIKTRGQQVTLRCSPKSGHDTVSWYQQALGQGPQFIFQYYEEEERQRGNFPDRFSGHQFPNYSSELNVNALLLGDSALYLCASSRNVRDRGNYGYTFGSGTRLTVV.

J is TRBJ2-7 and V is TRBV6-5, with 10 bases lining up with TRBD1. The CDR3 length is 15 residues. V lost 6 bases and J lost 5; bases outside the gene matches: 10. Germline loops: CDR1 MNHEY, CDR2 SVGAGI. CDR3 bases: TGTGCCAGCAGCTCTATGACAGGGGGCTGGAACGAGCAGTACTTC. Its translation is CASSSMTGGWNEQYF.

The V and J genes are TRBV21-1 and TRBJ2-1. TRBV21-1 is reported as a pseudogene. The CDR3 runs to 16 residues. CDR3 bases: TGTGCCAGCAGCAAAGAGGGCCACCGCTCCTACAATGAGCAGTTCTTC. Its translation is CASSKEGHRSYNEQFF.

As DNA, the CDR3 is TGTGCCAGCAGGGAACGCCACCCGACTCGGAGCTCCTACAATGAGCAGTTCTTC. Protein product: CASRERHPTRSSYNEQFF. The V and J genes are TRBV11-2 and TRBJ2-1; D is ambiguous. CDR1 is SGHAT, CDR2 FQNNGV, per germline. The CDR3 contains 18 residues. The V and J ends lost 6 bases and 0 bases respectively, with 21 bases between them.

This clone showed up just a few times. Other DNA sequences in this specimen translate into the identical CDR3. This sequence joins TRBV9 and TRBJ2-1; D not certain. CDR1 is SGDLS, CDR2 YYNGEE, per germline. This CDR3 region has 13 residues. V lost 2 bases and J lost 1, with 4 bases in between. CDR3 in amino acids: CASSVGSYNEQFF. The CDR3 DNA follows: TGTGCCAGCAGCGTCGGGTCCTACAATGAGCAGTTCTTC.

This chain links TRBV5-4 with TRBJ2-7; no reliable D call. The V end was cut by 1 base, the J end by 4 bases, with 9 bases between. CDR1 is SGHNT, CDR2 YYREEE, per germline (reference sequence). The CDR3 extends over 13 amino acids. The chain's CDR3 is CASSLRLGYEQYF. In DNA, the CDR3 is TGTGCCAGCAGCTTGCGACTCGGATACGAGCAGTACTTC.

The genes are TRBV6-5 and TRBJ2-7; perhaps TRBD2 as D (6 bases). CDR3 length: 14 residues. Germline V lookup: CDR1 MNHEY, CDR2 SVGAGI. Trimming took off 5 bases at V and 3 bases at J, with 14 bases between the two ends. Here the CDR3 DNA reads TGTGCCAGCAGTCCTCTAGGGAGGTTCTACGAGCAGTACTTC. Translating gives CASSPLGRFYEQYF.

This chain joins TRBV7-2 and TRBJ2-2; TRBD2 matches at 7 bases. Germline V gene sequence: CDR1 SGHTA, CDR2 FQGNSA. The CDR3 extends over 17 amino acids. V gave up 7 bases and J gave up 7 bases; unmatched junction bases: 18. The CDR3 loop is CASTPGPLAGNYGELFF. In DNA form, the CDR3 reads TGTGCCAGCACCCCAGGGCCTTTAGCGGGTAACTACGGGGAGCTGTTTTTT.

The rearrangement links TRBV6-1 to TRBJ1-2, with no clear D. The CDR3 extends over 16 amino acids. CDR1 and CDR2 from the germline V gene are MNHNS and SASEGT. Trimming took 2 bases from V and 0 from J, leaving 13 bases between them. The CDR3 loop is CASSERLTPANYGYTF. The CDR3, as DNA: TGTGCCAGCAGTGAAAGGTTGACACCGGCTAACTATGGCTACACCTTC.

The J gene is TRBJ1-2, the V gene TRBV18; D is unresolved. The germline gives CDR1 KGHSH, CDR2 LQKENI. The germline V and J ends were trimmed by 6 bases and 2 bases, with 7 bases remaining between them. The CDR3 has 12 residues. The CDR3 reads CASSTENYGYTF. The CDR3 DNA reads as TGTGCCAGCTCCACCGAGAACTATGGCTACACCTTC.

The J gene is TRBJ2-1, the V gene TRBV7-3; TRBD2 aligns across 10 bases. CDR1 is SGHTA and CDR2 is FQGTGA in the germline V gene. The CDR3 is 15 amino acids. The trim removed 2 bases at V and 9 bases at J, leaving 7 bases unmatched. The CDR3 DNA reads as TGTGCCAGCAGCTTACAAGCGGGAGGGAGGGGTGAGCAGTTCTTC. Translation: CASSLQAGGRGEQFF.

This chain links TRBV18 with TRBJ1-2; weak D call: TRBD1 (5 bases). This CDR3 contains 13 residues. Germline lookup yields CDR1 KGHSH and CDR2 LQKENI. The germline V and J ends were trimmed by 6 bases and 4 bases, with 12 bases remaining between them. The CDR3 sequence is CASSPDTGYGYTF. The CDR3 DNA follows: TGTGCCAGCTCGCCGGACACGGGCTATGGCTACACCTTC.

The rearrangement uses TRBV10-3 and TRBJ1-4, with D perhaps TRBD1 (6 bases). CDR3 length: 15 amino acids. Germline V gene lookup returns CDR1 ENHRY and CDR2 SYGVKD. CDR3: CATCHTEGDNEKLFF. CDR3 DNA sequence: TGTGCGACTTGCCACACGGAGGGGGACAATGAAAAACTGTTTTTT.

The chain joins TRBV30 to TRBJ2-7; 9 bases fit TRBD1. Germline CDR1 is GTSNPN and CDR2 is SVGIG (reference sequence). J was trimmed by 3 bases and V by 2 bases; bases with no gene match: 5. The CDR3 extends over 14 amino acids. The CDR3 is CAWSPGTGHYEQYF. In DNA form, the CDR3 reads TGTGCCTGGAGTCCCGGGACAGGGCACTACGAGCAGTACTTC.

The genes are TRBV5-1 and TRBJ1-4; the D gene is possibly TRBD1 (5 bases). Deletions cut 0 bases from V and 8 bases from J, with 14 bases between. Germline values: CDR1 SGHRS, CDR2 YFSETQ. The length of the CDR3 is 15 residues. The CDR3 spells CASSLEGPPGEKLFF. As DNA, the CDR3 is TGCGCCAGCAGCTTGGAAGGGCCCCCAGGGGAAAAACTGTTTTTT.

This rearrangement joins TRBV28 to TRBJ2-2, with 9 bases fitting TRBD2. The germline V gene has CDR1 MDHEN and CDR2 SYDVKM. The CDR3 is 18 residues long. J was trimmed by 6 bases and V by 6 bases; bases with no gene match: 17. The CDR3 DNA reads TGTGCCAGCAGAGCCGGGACTAGCTTTCGCCTTTCTGCCGGGGAGCTGTTTTTT. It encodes CASRAGTSFRLSAGELFF. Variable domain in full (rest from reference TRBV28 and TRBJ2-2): DVKVTQSSRYLVKRTGEKVFLECVQDMDHENMFWYRQDPGLGLRLIYFSYDVKMKEKGDIPEGYSVSREKKERFSLILESASTNQTSMYLCASRAGTSFRLSAGELFFGEGSRLTVL.

This chain's CDR3 is CATSRPDGANEKLFF. CDR3 in DNA: TGTGCCACCAGCAGACCAGACGGGGCTAATGAAAAACTGTTTTTT. V is TRBV15 and J is TRBJ1-4, with unresolved D. Trimming pared 2 bases from V and 3 bases from J, leaving 10 bases between. In germline, CDR1 is LNHNV, CDR2 YYDKDF (reference sequence). CDR3 length: 15 residues.

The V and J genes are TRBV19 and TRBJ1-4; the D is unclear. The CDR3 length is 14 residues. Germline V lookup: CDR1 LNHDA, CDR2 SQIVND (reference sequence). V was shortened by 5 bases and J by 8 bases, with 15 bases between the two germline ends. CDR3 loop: CASSVANGWEKLFF. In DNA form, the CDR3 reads TGTGCCAGTAGTGTGGCGAACGGGTGGGAAAAACTGTTTTTT. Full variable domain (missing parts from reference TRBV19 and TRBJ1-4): DGGITQSPKYLFRKEGQNVTLSCEQNLNHDAMYWYRQDPGQGLRLIYYSQIVNDFQKGDIAEGYSVSREKKESFPLTVTSAQKNPTAFYLCASSVANGWEKLFFGSGTQLSVL.

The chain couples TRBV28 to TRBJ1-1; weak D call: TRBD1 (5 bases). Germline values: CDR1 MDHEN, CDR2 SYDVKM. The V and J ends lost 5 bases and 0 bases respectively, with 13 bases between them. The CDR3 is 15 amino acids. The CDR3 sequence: CASSRPGTVNTEAFF. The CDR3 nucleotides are TGTGCCAGCAGTCGGCCCGGGACGGTGAACACTGAAGCTTTCTTT.

The CDR3 loop reads CASSPLQGYGYTF. The CDR3 DNA sequence: TGTGCCAGCAGTCCCCTACAGGGATATGGCTACACCTTC. The V and J genes are TRBV12-3 or TRBV12-4 and TRBJ1-2; D is perhaps TRBD1 (6 bases). V was cut by 5 bases and J by 5 bases, with 12 bases left in between. The length of the CDR3 is 13 residues.

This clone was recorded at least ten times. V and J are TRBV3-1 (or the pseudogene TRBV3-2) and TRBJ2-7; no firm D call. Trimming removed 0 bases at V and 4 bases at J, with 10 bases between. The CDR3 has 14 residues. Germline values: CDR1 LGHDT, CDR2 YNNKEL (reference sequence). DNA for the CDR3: TGTGCCAGCAGCCAAGACATACATCCTTACGAGCAGTACTTC. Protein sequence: CASSQDIHPYEQYF.

The CDR3 reads CASSGGDRGPGGSGANVLTF. CDR3 sequence (DNA): TGTGCCAGCAGCGGTGGGGACAGGGGGCCGGGCGGCTCTGGGGCCAACGTCCTGACTTTC. The chain has TRBV13 and TRBJ2-6, with 12 positions matching TRBD1. Germline assignment: CDR1 PRHDT and CDR2 FYEKMQ (reference sequence). V dropped 5 bases and J dropped 0; count of bases not matched to a gene: 11. The CDR3 covers 20 residues.

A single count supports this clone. CDR3 nucleotides: TGTGCCAGCAGCCCACCCGGAACGCGAAGCTCCTACAATGAGCAGTTCTTC. It yields the protein CASSPPGTRSSYNEQFF. The chain couples TRBV11-2 to TRBJ2-1, with D uncertain. Germline V gene lookup returns CDR1 SGHAT and CDR2 FQNNGV. The germline V and J ends were trimmed by 5 bases and 0 bases, with 17 bases remaining between them. This CDR3 is 17 amino acids long.

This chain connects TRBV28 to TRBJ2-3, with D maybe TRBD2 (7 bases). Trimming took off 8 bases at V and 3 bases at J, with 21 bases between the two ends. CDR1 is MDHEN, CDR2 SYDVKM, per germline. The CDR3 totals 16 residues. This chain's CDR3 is CASGGAWGYSTDTQYF. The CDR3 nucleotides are TGTGCCAGCGGGGGGGCGTGGGGCTATTCTACAGATACGCAGTATTTT.

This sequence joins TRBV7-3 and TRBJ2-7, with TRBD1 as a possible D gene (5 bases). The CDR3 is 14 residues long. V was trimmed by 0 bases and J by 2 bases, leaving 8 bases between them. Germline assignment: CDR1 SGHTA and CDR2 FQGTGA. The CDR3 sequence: CASSLTAGPYEQYF. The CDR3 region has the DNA TGTGCCAGCAGCTTAACGGCAGGGCCCTACGAGCAGTACTTC.

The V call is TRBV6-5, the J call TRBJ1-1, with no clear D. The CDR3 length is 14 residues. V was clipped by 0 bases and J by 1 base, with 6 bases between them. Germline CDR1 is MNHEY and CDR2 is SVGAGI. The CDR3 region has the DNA TGTGCCAGCAGTTACTCGAGAGGGAACACTGAAGCTTTCTTT. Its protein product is CASSYSRGNTEAFF.

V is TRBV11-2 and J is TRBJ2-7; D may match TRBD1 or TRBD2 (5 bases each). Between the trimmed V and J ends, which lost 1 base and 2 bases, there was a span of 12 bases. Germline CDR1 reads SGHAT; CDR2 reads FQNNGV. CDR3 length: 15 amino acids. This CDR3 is CASSLVGDLTYEQYF. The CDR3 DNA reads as TGTGCCAGCAGCTTAGTAGGGGACCTAACCTACGAGCAGTACTTC.

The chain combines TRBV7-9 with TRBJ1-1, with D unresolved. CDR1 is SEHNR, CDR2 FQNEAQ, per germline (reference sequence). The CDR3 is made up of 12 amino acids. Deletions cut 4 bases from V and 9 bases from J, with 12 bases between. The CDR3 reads CASSSMQDQAFF. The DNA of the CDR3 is TGTGCCAGCAGCTCGATGCAGGACCAAGCTTTCTTT.